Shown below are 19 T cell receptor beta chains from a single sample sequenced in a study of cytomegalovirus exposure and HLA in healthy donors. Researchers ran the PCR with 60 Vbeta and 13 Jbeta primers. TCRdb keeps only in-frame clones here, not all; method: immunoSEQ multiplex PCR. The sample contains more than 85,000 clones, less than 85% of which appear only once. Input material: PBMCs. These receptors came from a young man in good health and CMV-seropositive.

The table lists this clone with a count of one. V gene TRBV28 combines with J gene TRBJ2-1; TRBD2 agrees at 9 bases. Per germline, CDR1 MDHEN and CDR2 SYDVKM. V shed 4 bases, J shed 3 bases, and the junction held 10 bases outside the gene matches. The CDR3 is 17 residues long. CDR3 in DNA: TGTGCCAGCAGTTCCTATTCGGCGGGGGGGATCTACAATGAGCAGTTCTTC. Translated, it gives CASSSYSAGGIYNEQFF.

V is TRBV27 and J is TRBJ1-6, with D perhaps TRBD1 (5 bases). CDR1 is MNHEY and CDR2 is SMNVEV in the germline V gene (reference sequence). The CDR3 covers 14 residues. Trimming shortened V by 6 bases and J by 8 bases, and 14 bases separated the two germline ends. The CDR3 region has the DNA TGTGCCAGCAGAGCGCCAGGGCTCGATTCACCCCTCCACTTT. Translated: CASRAPGLDSPLHF.

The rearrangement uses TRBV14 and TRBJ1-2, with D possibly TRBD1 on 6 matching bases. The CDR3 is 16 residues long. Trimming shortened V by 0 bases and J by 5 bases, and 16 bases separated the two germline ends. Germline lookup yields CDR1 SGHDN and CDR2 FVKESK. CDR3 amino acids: CASSQDPRQGIYGYTF. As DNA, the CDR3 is TGTGCCAGCAGCCAAGACCCCCGGCAGGGGATTTATGGCTACACCTTC.

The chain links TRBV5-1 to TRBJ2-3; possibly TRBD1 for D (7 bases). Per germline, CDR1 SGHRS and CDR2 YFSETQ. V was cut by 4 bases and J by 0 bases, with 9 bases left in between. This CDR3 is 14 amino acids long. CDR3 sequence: CASSPGGSTDTQYF. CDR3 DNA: TGCGCCAGCAGCCCAGGGGGGAGCACAGATACGCAGTATTTT.

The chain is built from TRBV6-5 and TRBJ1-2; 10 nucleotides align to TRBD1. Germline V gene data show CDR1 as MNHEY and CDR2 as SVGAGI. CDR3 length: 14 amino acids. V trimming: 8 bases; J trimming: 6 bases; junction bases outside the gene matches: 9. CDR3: CASFRRQGADGYTF. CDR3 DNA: TGTGCCAGCTTTAGACGACAGGGGGCAGATGGCTACACCTTC.

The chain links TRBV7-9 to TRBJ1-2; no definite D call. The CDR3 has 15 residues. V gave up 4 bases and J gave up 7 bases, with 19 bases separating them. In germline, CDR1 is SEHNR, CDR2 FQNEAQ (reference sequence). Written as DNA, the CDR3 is TGTGCCAGCAGCTCCTCGGAACCGGGGAAGGGTGGCTACACCTTC. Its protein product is CASSSSEPGKGGYTF.

CDR3 loop: CASSQRGGGQETQYF. In DNA, the CDR3 is TGTGCCAGCAGCCAACGGGGAGGGGGTCAAGAGACCCAGTACTTC. This chain connects TRBV4-2 to TRBJ2-5, with D possibly being TRBD2 (7 bases). The V end lost 2 bases, the J end lost 2 bases, and 12 bases lay between the germline ends. This CDR3 is built from 15 residues. Germline V gene data show CDR1 as LGHNA and CDR2 as YNFKEQ.

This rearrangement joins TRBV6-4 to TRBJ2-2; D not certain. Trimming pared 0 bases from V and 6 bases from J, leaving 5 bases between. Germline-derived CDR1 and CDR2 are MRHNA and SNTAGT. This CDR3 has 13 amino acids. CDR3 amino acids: CASSDSFAGELFF. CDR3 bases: TGTGCCAGCAGTGACTCTTTCGCCGGGGAGCTGTTTTTT.

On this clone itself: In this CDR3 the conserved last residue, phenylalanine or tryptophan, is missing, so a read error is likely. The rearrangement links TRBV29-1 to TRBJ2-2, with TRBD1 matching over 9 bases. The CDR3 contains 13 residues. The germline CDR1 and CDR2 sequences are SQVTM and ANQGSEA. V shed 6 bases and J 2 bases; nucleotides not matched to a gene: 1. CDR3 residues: CSVDRGNTGELFS. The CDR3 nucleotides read TGCAGCGTGGACAGGGGTAACACCGGGGAGCTGTTTTCT.

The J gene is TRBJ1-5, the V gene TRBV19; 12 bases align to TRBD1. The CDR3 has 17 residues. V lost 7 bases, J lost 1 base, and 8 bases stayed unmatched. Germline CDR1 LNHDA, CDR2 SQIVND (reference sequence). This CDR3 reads CASTGTGGFSSNQPQHF. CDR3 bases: TGTGCCAGTACCGGGACAGGGGGCTTTTCGAGCAATCAGCCCCAGCATTTT. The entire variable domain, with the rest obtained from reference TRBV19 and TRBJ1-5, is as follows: DGGITQSPKYLFRKEGQNVTLSCEQNLNHDAMYWYRQDPGQGLRLIYYSQIVNDFQKGDIAEGYSVSREKKESFPLTVTSAQKNPTAFYLCASTGTGGFSSNQPQHFGDGTRLSIL.

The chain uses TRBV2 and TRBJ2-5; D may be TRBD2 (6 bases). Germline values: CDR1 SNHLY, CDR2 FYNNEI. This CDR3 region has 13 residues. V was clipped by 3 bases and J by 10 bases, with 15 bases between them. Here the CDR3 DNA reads TGTGCCAGCAGTGAGTCCGGGCGCGGGGACCAGTACTTC. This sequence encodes CASSESGRGDQYF.

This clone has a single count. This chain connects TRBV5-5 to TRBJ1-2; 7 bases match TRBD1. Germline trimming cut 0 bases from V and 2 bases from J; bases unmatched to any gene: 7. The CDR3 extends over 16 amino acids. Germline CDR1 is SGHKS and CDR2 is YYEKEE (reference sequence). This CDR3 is CASSLGLGQMNYGYTF. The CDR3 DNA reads TGTGCCAGCAGCTTGGGCCTGGGACAGATGAACTATGGCTACACCTTC.

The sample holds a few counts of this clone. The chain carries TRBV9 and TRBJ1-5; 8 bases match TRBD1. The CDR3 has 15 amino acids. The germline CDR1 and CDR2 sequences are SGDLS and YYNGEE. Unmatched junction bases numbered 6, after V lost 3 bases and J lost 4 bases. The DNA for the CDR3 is TGTGCCAGCAGCGAGACAGGGGCAGGTAATCAGCCCCAGCATTTT. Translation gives CASSETGAGNQPQHF.

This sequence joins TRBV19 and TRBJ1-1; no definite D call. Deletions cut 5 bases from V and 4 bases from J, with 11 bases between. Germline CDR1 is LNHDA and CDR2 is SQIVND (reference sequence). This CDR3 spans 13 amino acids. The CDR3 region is CASSYRAGTEAFF. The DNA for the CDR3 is TGTGCCAGTAGTTATCGGGCGGGCACTGAAGCTTTCTTT.

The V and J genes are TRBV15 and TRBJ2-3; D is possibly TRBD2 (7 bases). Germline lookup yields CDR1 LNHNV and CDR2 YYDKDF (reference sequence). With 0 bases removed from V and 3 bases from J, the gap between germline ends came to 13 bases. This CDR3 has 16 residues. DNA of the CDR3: TGTGCCACCAGCAGAGATCGGCGGGGGCTAACAGATACGCAGTATTTT. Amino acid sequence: CATSRDRRGLTDTQYF. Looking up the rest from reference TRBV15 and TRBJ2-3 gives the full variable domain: DAMVIQNPRYQVTQFGKPVTLSCSQTLNHNVMYWYQQKSSQAPKLLFHYYDKDFNNEADTPDNFQSRRPNTSFCFLDIRSPGLGDTAMYLCATSRDRRGLTDTQYFGPGTRLTVL.

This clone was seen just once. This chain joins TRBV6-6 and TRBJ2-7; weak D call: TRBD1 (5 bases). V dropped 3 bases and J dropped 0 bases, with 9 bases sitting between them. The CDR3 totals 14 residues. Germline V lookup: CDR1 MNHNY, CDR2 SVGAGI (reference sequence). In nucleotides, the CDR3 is TGTGCCAGCAGTTATGGGGCCAACTCCTACGAGCAGTACTTC. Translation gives CASSYGANSYEQYF.

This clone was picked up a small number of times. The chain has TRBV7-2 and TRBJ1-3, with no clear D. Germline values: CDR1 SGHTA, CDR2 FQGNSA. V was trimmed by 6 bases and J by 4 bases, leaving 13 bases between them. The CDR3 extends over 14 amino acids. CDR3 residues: CASSSPVPGNTIYF. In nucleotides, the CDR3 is TGTGCCAGCAGTTCCCCCGTTCCCGGAAACACCATATATTTT.

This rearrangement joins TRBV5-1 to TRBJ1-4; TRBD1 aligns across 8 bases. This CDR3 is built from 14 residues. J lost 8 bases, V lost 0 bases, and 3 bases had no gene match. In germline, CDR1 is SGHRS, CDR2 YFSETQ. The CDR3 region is CASSLVGTGEKLFF. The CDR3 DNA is TGCGCCAGCAGCTTGGTTGGGACAGGCGAAAAACTGTTTTTT. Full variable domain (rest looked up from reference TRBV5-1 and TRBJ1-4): KAGVTQTPRYLIKTRGQQVTLSCSPISGHRSVSWYQQTPGQGLQFLFEYFSETQRNKGNFPGRFSGRQFSNSRSEMNVSTLELGDSALYLCASSLVGTGEKLFFGSGTQLSVL.

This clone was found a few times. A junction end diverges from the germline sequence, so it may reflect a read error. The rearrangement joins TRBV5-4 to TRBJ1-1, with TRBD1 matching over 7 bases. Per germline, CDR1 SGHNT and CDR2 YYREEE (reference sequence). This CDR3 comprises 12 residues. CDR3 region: CASSLVQGDLSF. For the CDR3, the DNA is TGTGCCAGCAGCTTGGTGCAGGGGGATCTAAGTTTT.